The 20 T cell receptor beta chains listed next were all sequenced from one sample in a study of cytomegalovirus exposure and HLA in healthy donors. Primers included in the PCR were 60 Vbeta and 13 Jbeta primers. TCRdb keeps only in-frame clones here, not all; method: immunoSEQ multiplex PCR. The data hold about 160,000 clones, with over 65% observed a single time. The sequenced sample consisted of PBMCs. Receptors were obtained from a man aged 35 to 55 in good health and CMV-seropositive.

The chain links TRBV19 to TRBJ1-4; TRBD1 aligns across 7 bases. The trim removed 7 bases at V and 0 bases at J, leaving 14 bases unmatched. CDR3 length equals 18 residues. CDR1 and CDR2 (germline): LNHDA, SQIVND (reference sequence). The CDR3 loop reads CASKPARGFLATNEKLFF. CDR3 DNA: TGTGCCAGTAAACCCGCCAGGGGGTTCCTTGCAACTAATGAAAAACTGTTTTTT.

The chain links TRBV16 to TRBJ1-4; D not resolved. The V and J ends lost 8 bases and 8 bases respectively, with 18 bases between them. The V gene's germline CDR1 is KGHSY and CDR2 FQNENV. This CDR3 region has 14 residues. The CDR3 region has the DNA TGTGCCAGCGCTCGAACGGGTTCGAGCGAAAAACTGTTTTTT. Protein product: CASARTGSSEKLFF.

The J gene is TRBJ2-7, the V gene TRBV27, with D perhaps TRBD1 (6 bases). The CDR3 extends over 14 amino acids. V was pared by 3 bases and J by 2 bases, with 11 bases between. Germline assignment: CDR1 MNHEY and CDR2 SMNVEV (reference sequence). CDR3 residues: CASSFGQSPYEQYF. The CDR3 DNA is TGTGCCAGCAGTTTCGGACAGTCCCCCTACGAGCAGTACTTC.

This chain uses TRBV6-6 with TRBJ2-5; 11 bases match TRBD1. The germline V gene has CDR1 MNHNY and CDR2 SVGAGI (reference sequence). V gave up 4 bases and J gave up 4 bases; unmatched junction bases: 2. This CDR3 has 14 residues. The CDR3 loop is CASSLDRGLETQYF. The CDR3 DNA sequence: TGTGCCAGCAGTTTGGACAGGGGGCTAGAGACCCAGTACTTC.

The V and J genes are TRBV6-5 and TRBJ1-2; D gene ambiguous. The CDR3 covers 13 residues. V was clipped by 6 bases and J by 3 bases, with 11 bases between them. CDR1 and CDR2 from the germline V gene are MNHEY and SVGAGI. The CDR3 is CASSSDIYYGYTF. In nucleotides, the CDR3 is TGTGCCAGCAGCTCAGACATCTACTATGGCTACACCTTC.

V is TRBV14 and J is TRBJ2-5; D is uncertain. The end of the DNA is better explained by TRBJ2-7, so the J call may be wrong. The CDR3 runs 14 residues. CDR1 and CDR2 from the germline V gene are SGHDN and FVKESK. This CDR3 is CASSRTPLGYEQYF. The CDR3 DNA follows: TGTGCCAGCAGCCGAACTCCTTTGGGCTACGAGCAGTACTTC.

This rearrangement joins TRBV29-1 to TRBJ2-1; D perhaps matches TRBD2 (6 bases). Trimming cost V 5 bases and J 0 bases, with 11 bases left between them. Germline CDR1 is SQVTM and CDR2 is ANQGSEA. The CDR3 loop spans 14 amino acids. Here the CDR3 DNA reads TGCAGCGTTCGGCGGGGAAGCTCCTACAATGAGCAGTTCTTC. This sequence encodes CSVRRGSSYNEQFF.

This clone came up a few times. The gene calls are TRBV7-2 and TRBJ1-2; the D gene is possibly TRBD1 (5 bases). The V and J ends lost 6 bases and 4 bases respectively, with 18 bases between them. Germline V lookup: CDR1 SGHTA, CDR2 FQGNSA. The CDR3 contains 15 residues. The CDR3 loop is CASRRSGSQLYGYTF. The CDR3 DNA follows: TGTGCCAGCAGACGTTCAGGGTCCCAACTCTATGGCTACACCTTC.

In this sample, this clone turned up once. This sequence joins TRBV19 and TRBJ2-2, with 10 bases matching TRBD2. From germline, CDR1 is LNHDA and CDR2 SQIVND (reference sequence). V trimming: 6 bases; J trimming: 7 bases; junction bases outside the gene matches: 5. The CDR3 loop spans 14 amino acids. The CDR3 region has the DNA TGTGCCAGTAGAAGCGGGGGGGCAAACGGGGAGCTGTTTTTT. Amino acids: CASRSGGANGELFF.

This clone was counted a few times. This chain connects TRBV6-6 to TRBJ2-5; 8 nucleotides align to TRBD1. The J call may be wrong; the DNA end is better matched by TRBJ2-7. The CDR3 is 16 amino acids. Germline-derived CDR1 and CDR2 are MNHNY and SVGAGI (reference sequence). CDR3 DNA sequence: TGTGCCAGCAGTTACACTACCAGGGGGCGCCCCTACGAGCAGTACTTC. Translating it yields CASSYTTRGRPYEQYF.

The V gene is TRBV19, the J gene TRBJ1-2; 9 bases are shared with TRBD1. Germline values: CDR1 LNHDA, CDR2 SQIVND (reference sequence). The V gene end was trimmed by 4 bases and the J gene end by 3 bases; junction bases not matched to a gene: 6. CDR3 length: 15 residues. The CDR3 here is CASSTTTGGYYGYTF. The CDR3 DNA reads TGTGCCAGTAGTACCACGACAGGGGGGTACTATGGCTACACCTTC.

A single count supports this clone. The J gene is TRBJ2-5, the V gene TRBV6-1, with 7 bases identical to TRBD2. The DNA matches TRBJ2-7 better at its end, which makes the J call doubtful. CDR1 is MNHNS, CDR2 SASEGT, per germline. The CDR3 length is 13 residues. The CDR3 region is CASTASGVGEQYF. In DNA form, the CDR3 reads TGTGCCAGCACGGCAAGCGGGGTTGGCGAGCAGTACTTC.

The gene calls are TRBV4-3 and TRBJ2-7, with 11 bases that match TRBD1. Germline V lookup: CDR1 LGHNA, CDR2 YSLEER. CDR3 length: 13 residues. J lost 6 bases, V lost 3 bases, and 1 base had no gene match. This CDR3 is CASSQDRGREQYF. CDR3 nucleotides: TGCGCCAGCAGCCAGGACAGGGGGCGCGAGCAGTACTTC.

This rearrangement joins TRBV14 to TRBJ2-4; TRBD1 might be the D (6 bases). CDR3 length: 16 residues. With 4 bases removed from V and 1 base from J, the gap between germline ends came to 14 bases. The germline CDR1 and CDR2 sequences are SGHDN and FVKESK. CDR3 sequence (DNA): TGTGCCAGCAGCCTTACAGGGTGGGGGGCCAAAAACATTCAGTACTTC. This gives the protein CASSLTGWGAKNIQYF.

The chain combines TRBV7-9 with TRBJ1-2; D is unresolved. This CDR3 has 11 residues. Germline CDR1 and CDR2: SEHNR and FQNEAQ (reference sequence). V was clipped by 5 bases and J by 8 bases, with 9 bases between them. The CDR3 region has the DNA TGTGCCAGCAGCAATCCTCGGGGCTACACCTTC. This translates into CASSNPRGYTF.

This clone was found a few times. This chain uses TRBV5-5 with TRBJ1-2, with D perhaps matching TRBD1 (5 bases). Trimming stripped 7 bases from V and 5 bases from J, with 18 bases between. Germline V gives CDR1 SGHKS, CDR2 YYEKEE (reference sequence). The CDR3 runs 14 residues. This CDR3 reads CASSADGAPYGYTF. The CDR3 DNA reads TGTGCCAGCTCTGCCGATGGGGCTCCATATGGCTACACCTTC.

The chain has TRBV6-5 and TRBJ2-5; 12 bases match TRBD2. V dropped 4 bases and J dropped 1; count of bases not matched to a gene: 4. CDR3 size: 16 residues. Germline CDR1 and CDR2: MNHEY and SVGAGI. CDR3 region: CASSWTSGDSQETQYF. CDR3 bases: TGTGCCAGCAGTTGGACTAGCGGGGACTCCCAAGAGACCCAGTACTTC.

The rearrangement uses TRBV4-3 and TRBJ1-6, with 7 bases matching TRBD1. This CDR3 has 14 amino acids. Germline CDR1 and CDR2: LGHNA and YSLEER. With 3 bases clipped from V and 6 bases from J, the junction kept 2 bases outside the gene matches. The DNA of the CDR3 is TGCGCCAGCAGCCAGGGACAGCCTAATTCACCCCTCCACTTT. It yields the protein CASSQGQPNSPLHF.

The chain joins TRBV21-1 to TRBJ2-2; TRBD1 was called by the table and not checked on the DNA. TRBV21-1 is tagged as a pseudogene. The CDR3 covers 14 residues. CDR3 DNA: TGTGCCAGCAGCAAGGGCACGAACACCGGGGAGCTGTTTTTT. Protein sequence: CASSKGTNTGELFF.

The CDR3 reads CASSERASGELFF. The CDR3 DNA reads as TGTGCCAGCAGTGAGAGGGCCTCCGGGGAGCTGTTTTTT. This chain connects TRBV6-1 to TRBJ2-2, with D possibly being TRBD2 (5 bases). Trimming cost V 3 bases and J 6 bases, with 8 bases left between them. The CDR3 has 13 amino acids. Germline CDR1 and CDR2: MNHNS and SASEGT.